This record covers a single T cell receptor (beta chain). CDR3 length: 14 residues. Trimming stripped 4 bases from V and 6 bases from J, with 16 bases between. In germline, CDR1 is SGHRS, CDR2 YFSETQ. Authors' methods: Nucleated cell counts were estimated from reference gene primer amplification. Sequencing used immunoSEQ multiplex PCR; TCRdb keeps in-frame clones, though not all of them. That table is the source of V, J and clone size, and D and trimming were worked out from the DNA. The sample holds some 150,000 clones, just under 90% seen once. This specimen comes from a study of blood T cell repertoires in COVID-19. Study-level information: Sources were T cells, B-cell-depleted T cells, or PBMCs; the material itself was cDNA or gDNA.

The sequenced material came from peripheral blood. V is TRBV5-1 and J is TRBJ1-1, with unresolved D. This TCR was sampled from a woman of 80 years or more with acute or convalescent COVID-19. The CDR3 DNA is TGCGCCAGCAGCCCACTTGAGGGTGCCGCTGAAGCTTTCTTT. It yields the protein CASSPLEGAAEAFF.